One sample yielded the 20 T cell receptor beta chains listed below, sequenced in a study of CD8+ T cells in alopecia areata. After pooling, cutaneous lymph node cells were sorted with CD4, CD8alpha, NKG2D, NKG2ACE and other markers. Extraction and reverse transcription of RNA yielded cDNA as the sequencing template. TCRdb keeps only in-frame clones here, not all; method: immunoSEQ multiplex PCR. This sample carries over 250,000 clones, none of them present only once. Sequenced: CD4+ T cells sorted from a lymph node. The receptors were sampled from a C3H/HeJ mouse with alopecia areata. MHC haplotype of the strain: H2-k.

As for this clone: The genes and germline here are from mouse. The CDR3 end falls 4 residues outside the read, so it is completed with the germline J gene. V gene TRBV1 combines with J gene TRBJ2-5, with 11 bases lining up with TRBD2. Germline V lookup: CDR1 NSQYPW, CDR2 LRSPGD (reference sequence). There are 16 residues in the CDR3. The sequenced part of the CDR3 DNA is TGCACCTGCAGTGCAAGTGACTGGGGGGGAGGGGAC. Amino acids: CTCSASDWGGGD. The whole CDR3 region reads CTCSASDWGGGDTQYF.

This clone has only a few counts. The genes and germline here are from mouse. The sequence runs out 4 residues before the end of the CDR3; the remainder is reconstructed from the germline J gene. This chain links TRBV13-1 with TRBJ2-3; the D gene is possibly TRBD1 (5 bases). The ends were cut back, 2 bases at V and 0 bases at J, with 10 bases in the middle. This CDR3 has 15 residues. CDR1 NSHNY and CDR2 SYGAGN come from the germline V gene. The CDR3 DNA, read in part, is TGTGCCAGCAGTGAAGGACAATCTAGTGCAGAA. Translation gives CASSEGQSSAE. The entire CDR3 reads CASSEGQSSAETLYF.

A few counts support this clone. Genes and germline are mouse. The observed sequence ends 4 residues before the CDR3 terminus, with the missing tail filled in from the germline J gene. This chain joins TRBV13-1 and TRBJ2-7; 9 bases line up with TRBD2. The length of the CDR3 is 16 residues. Germline V gene data show CDR1 as NSHNY and CDR2 as SYGAGN. V lost 0 bases, J lost 3 bases, and 7 bases stayed unmatched. Here the CDR3 reads CASSDAGGLGNYEQYF. Partial CDR3 DNA: TGTGCCAGCAGTGATGCGGGAGGACTGGGGAACTAT.

The table lists this clone with a few counts. The gene symbols are mouse symbols. The sequence runs out 3 residues before the end of the CDR3; the remainder is reconstructed from the germline J gene. The gene calls are TRBV15 and TRBJ1-6; D is perhaps TRBD1 (6 bases). TRBJ1-6 is labeled an ORF, and its function is uncertain. The CDR3 runs to 16 residues. Germline V gene data show CDR1 as SGHND and CDR2 as FRSKSL. Trimming stripped 3 bases from V and 0 bases from J, with 9 bases between. This CDR3 is CASSFRQVSYNSPLYF. The DNA read from the CDR3 is TGTGCCAGCAGTTTTCGACAGGTTTCCTATAATTCGCCC.

On this clone itself: The listed genes are named as in mouse. The CDR3 extends 4 residues past the end of the read, so its final part is completed from the germline J gene. V and J are TRBV13-1 and TRBJ1-1; D is possibly TRBD1 (5 bases). Looked up from germline, CDR1 is NSHNY and CDR2 is SYGAGN. This CDR3 has 13 amino acids. Trimming removed 3 bases from V and 3 bases from J, with 9 bases in between. The DNA read from the CDR3 is TGTGCCAGCAGTGTGGGGGGTGACACA. Translation: CASSVGGDT. The full CDR3 protein reads CASSVGGDTEVFF.

On this clone: Mouse germline and gene names are used. The CDR3 goes on 3 residues after the read ends, and that part is filled in from the germline J gene. This chain connects TRBV1 to TRBJ1-6; 8 bases fit TRBD1. TRBJ1-6 is marked as an open reading frame, function uncertain. Unmatched junction bases numbered 4, after V lost 5 bases and J lost 7 bases. The CDR3 has 14 residues. Germline CDR1 reads NSQYPW; CDR2 reads LRSPGD (reference sequence). Partial CDR3 DNA: TGCACCTGCAGTCGACAGGGGTGGAATTCGCCC. Its protein is CTCSRQGWNSP. The CDR3 in its entirety is CTCSRQGWNSPLYF.

For this clone: Genes here carry mouse names. The CDR3 is cut off 4 residues early in the read; its end comes from the germline J gene. The chain recombines TRBV5 with TRBJ2-4; D is possibly TRBD1 (6 bases). This CDR3 spans 13 amino acids. The V end was cut by 5 bases, the J end by 2 bases, with 8 bases between. Germline CDR1 is LGHNA and CDR2 is YNLKQL (reference sequence). CDR3 loop: CASSWDNQNTLYF. The sequenced part of the CDR3 DNA is TGTGCCAGCAGCTGGGACAATCAAAAC.

This clone was seen a handful of times. The germline and genes are mouse ones. The read terminates 4 residues before the CDR3 end, so the remaining end is supplied by the germline J gene. Other nucleotide sequences in the sample specify the same CDR3. The rearrangement joins TRBV19 to TRBJ1-1; D is undetermined. Germline assignment: CDR1 FNHDT and CDR2 SITEND (reference sequence). This CDR3 comprises 12 residues. Trimming left V 1 base short and J 1 base short, with 2 bases between. The CDR3 sequence: CASSILNTEVFF. The sequenced CDR3 bases are TGTGCCAGCAGTATACTAAACACA.

In its sample, this clone was seen a few times. The gene symbols are mouse symbols. The read gets to within 4 residues of the CDR3 end, and the germline J gene fills in the rest. The V gene is TRBV13-1, the J gene TRBJ2-3; weak D call: TRBD2 (6 bases). CDR1 and CDR2 from the germline V gene are NSHNY and SYGAGN. The CDR3 spans 15 residues. Trimming shortened V by 2 bases and J by 0 bases, and 10 bases separated the two germline ends. The chain's CDR3 is CASSERDYSAETLYF. The sequenced part of the CDR3 DNA is TGTGCCAGCAGTGAGAGGGACTATAGTGCAGAA.

This clone came up a few times. Mouse gene names apply. The read finishes 4 residues shy of the CDR3 end, and the germline J gene is used to complete it. Additional DNA sequences in this sample encode the identical CDR3. The chain links TRBV17 to TRBJ2-4; 7 bases line up with TRBD1. Germline CDR1 reads MNHDT; CDR2 reads YYDKIL. The CDR3 has 12 amino acids. The CDR3 DNA, read in part, is TGTGCTAGCAGTCGACAGGGAAAC. Its protein is CASSRQGN. The full CDR3 reads CASSRQGNTLYF.

As to this clone: Germline and genes here are mouse. The read falls 4 residues short of the CDR3 end, and the missing part is taken from the germline J gene. The rearrangement links TRBV13-2 to TRBJ1-2, with 7 bases lining up with TRBD1. Per the germline V gene, CDR1 is NNHNN and CDR2 is SYGAGS (reference sequence). The CDR3 sequence is 14 residues long. After removal of 6 bases from V and 3 bases from J, the junction contained 8 bases not matched to a gene. The CDR3 reads CASAKQGSDSDYTF. Partial CDR3 DNA: TGTGCCAGCGCTAAACAGGGGTCGGACTCC.

Comment on this clone: Gene names follow the mouse nomenclature. Read sequence stops 4 residues before the CDR3 end, and the germline J gene provides the missing end. J is TRBJ2-5 and V is TRBV1; 11 bases are a match to TRBD1. The CDR3 sequence is 15 residues long. CDR1 and CDR2 from the germline V gene are NSQYPW and LRSPGD (reference sequence). V was pared by 4 bases and J by 1 base, with 1 base of the junction left unmatched. CDR3 DNA, as far as it was read: TGCACCTGCAGTGGGGACAGGGGGTACCAAGAC. Translated, it gives CTCSGDRGYQD. The full CDR3 reads CTCSGDRGYQDTQYF.

This clone has more than one count but fewer than ten. A read error may be the cause here, since a much bigger clone is one base away. Gene names refer to mouse genes. With the read ending 4 residues before the CDR3 end, the germline J gene is used to fill in that end. The rearrangement links TRBV1 to TRBJ2-7; 8 bases match TRBD1. There are 13 residues in the CDR3. In germline, CDR1 is NSQYPW, CDR2 LRSPGD (reference sequence). Partial CDR3 DNA: TGCACCTGCAGTCCGGGACAGGTGTAT. This encodes CTCSPGQVY. The complete CDR3 reads CTCSPGQVYEQYF.

With regard to this clone: All gene names here are mouse names. The sequence runs out 3 residues before the end of the CDR3; the remainder is reconstructed from the germline J gene. J is TRBJ1-6 and V is TRBV19; D remains unclear. TRBJ1-6 is flagged as an ORF with uncertain function. Trimming stripped 5 bases from V and 2 bases from J, with 8 bases between. The CDR3 contains 14 residues. Germline loops: CDR1 FNHDT, CDR2 SITEND (reference sequence). CDR3 residues: CASRRQTYNSPLYF. The sequenced part of the CDR3 DNA is TGTGCCAGCAGAAGACAAACCTATAATTCGCCC.

This clone was seen more than once but under ten times. Genes and germline are mouse. From the germline J gene comes the end of the CDR3, since the read stops 4 residues before it. Within the sample, other DNA sequences also encode this same CDR3. The chain employs TRBV19 and TRBJ2-5; 11 nucleotides align to TRBD2. CDR3 length: 14 amino acids. Germline V gives CDR1 FNHDT, CDR2 SITEND (reference sequence). The CDR3 is CASSIGTGGDTQYF. The part of the CDR3 DNA that was read is TGTGCCAGCAGTATTGGGACTGGGGGAGAC.

Concerning this clone itself: Gene names and germline match the mouse. The read falls 4 residues short of the CDR3 end, and the missing part is taken from the germline J gene. The chain couples TRBV1 to TRBJ1-1; 9 bases are shared with TRBD1. J was trimmed by 4 bases and V by 4 bases; bases with no gene match: 1. The germline CDR1 and CDR2 sequences are NSQYPW and LRSPGD (reference sequence). The CDR3 consists of 13 residues. This chain's CDR3 is CTCSDRGRTEVFF. The part of the CDR3 DNA that was read is TGCACCTGCAGTGACAGGGGGCGCACA.

Comments on this clone: The germline and genes are mouse ones. The read terminates 3 residues before the CDR3 end, so the remaining end is supplied by the germline J gene. This rearrangement joins TRBV13-2 to TRBJ1-6; D might be TRBD1 (5 bases). TRBJ1-6 is an ORF, and what it does is uncertain. V lost 2 bases, J lost 7 bases, and 10 bases lay in between. The CDR3 is 14 amino acids. Germline V gives CDR1 NNHNN, CDR2 SYGAGS (reference sequence). The part of the CDR3 DNA that was read is TGTGCCAGCGGTGACAGGGTCGGGAATTCGCCC. This gives the protein CASGDRVGNSP. The whole CDR3 sequence reads CASGDRVGNSPLYF.

This clone turned up a few times. The gene names given are mouse names. The CDR3 end is not reached by the read, which stops 4 residues before it; the germline J gene fills it in. The rearrangement joins TRBV5 to TRBJ2-2, with a weak D call TRBD1 (6 bases). V lost 0 bases to trimming and J lost 4 bases, with 6 bases between them. The CDR3 covers 14 residues. CDR1 is LGHNA, CDR2 YNLKQL, per germline (reference sequence). CDR3 sequence: CASSQDRGTGQLYF. CDR3 bases read: TGTGCCAGCAGCCAAGACAGGGGCACCGGG.

Concerning this clone: Genes here carry mouse names. The CDR3 goes on 4 residues after the read ends, and that part is filled in from the germline J gene. J is TRBJ2-2 and V is TRBV13-1; 9 bases line up with TRBD1. Germline CDR1 is NSHNY and CDR2 is SYGAGN. This CDR3 comprises 15 residues. The junction had 5 bases not matched to a gene; V was cut back by 7 bases and J by 1 base. The CDR3 DNA, read in part, is TGTGCCAGCGACCGGGACAGGGAAAACACCGGG. Protein sequence: CASDRDRENTG. The CDR3 as a whole reads CASDRDRENTGQLYF.

This clone was counted a few times. The gene names given are mouse names. Read data end 4 residues before the CDR3 end; the end is taken from the germline J gene. The chain couples TRBV13-1 to TRBJ2-2; D possibly corresponds to TRBD1 (6 bases). CDR3 length equals 15 residues. V dropped 1 base and J dropped 4 bases, with 11 bases sitting between them. Germline CDR1 NSHNY, CDR2 SYGAGN. CDR3 region: CASSDQGKGTGQLYF. The CDR3 bases that were read are TGTGCCAGCAGTGATCAGGGGAAGGGCACCGGG.